One and the same sample provided the 7 T cell receptor beta chains below, sequenced in a study of spatial heterogeneity in lung cancer (dated by TCRdb to about 2019). These receptors' antigens are unknown. General study outcomes and caveats: The tumor nonsynonymous mutation count correlated with the number of expanded alpha and beta TCRs within the tumor.

The sample's time point, from its label and the paper: sample taken at primary tumor resection. Receptor amplification or capture employed 5' RACE. Sequencing relied on a NextSeq 500. Starting from the raw public reads, TCRdb applied fastp trimming at Q25, assembled clones with MiXCR and retained in-frame beta chains. Identical CDR3 proteins give one entry, which carries the most common genes and DNA. The sample includes around 2,200 distinct CDR3 sequences, with less than 10% observed a single time. The top ten hold almost 25% of the sample. Material: lung tumor tissue, obtained at surgery. Receptors originate from a female donor with early-stage non-small cell lung cancer.

This clonotype was found many times. The rearrangement joins TRBV7-9 to TRBJ2-7; no clear D. CDR3 length: 13 residues. Germline V gives CDR1 SEHNR, CDR2 FQNEAQ (reference sequence). The V end lost 7 bases, the J end lost 1 base, and 11 bases lay between the germline ends. The CDR3 sequence is CASKISNSYEQYF. The CDR3 DNA follows: TGTGCCAGCAAGATAAGTAATTCCTACGAGCAGTACTTC.

This clonotype is classed as medium-sized. The chain has TRBV7-2 and TRBJ2-2, with TRBD1 identical over 9 bases. J gave up 2 bases and V 5 bases, and 6 bases lay outside the gene matches. CDR3 length: 16 residues. The germline gives CDR1 SGHTA, CDR2 FQGNSA. The CDR3 sequence is CASSLGGQGNTGELFF. In nucleotides, the CDR3 is TGTGCCAGCAGCCTAGGGGGACAGGGTAACACCGGGGAGCTGTTTTTT.

This clonotype is labeled medium-sized (0.01 to 0.1%). The rearrangement links TRBV7-8 to TRBJ2-1; D is perhaps TRBD1 (6 bases). The CDR3 is 18 residues long. The V gene's germline CDR1 is SGHVS and CDR2 FQNEAQ. Trimming removed 4 bases from V and 4 bases from J, with 23 bases in between. CDR3 nucleotide sequence: TGTGCCAGCAGCTCGTTGAAGGGGAACCGGGACATTTACAATGAGCAGTTCTTC. It yields the protein CASSSLKGNRDIYNEQFF.

Relative to its sample, this clonotype is medium-sized. This chain connects TRBV27 to TRBJ1-2; 7 bases are shared with TRBD1. The J segment lost 3 bases and the V segment lost 5 bases, leaving 12 bases of the junction unmatched. This CDR3 comprises 16 residues. From germline, CDR1 is MNHEY and CDR2 SMNVEV (reference sequence). This CDR3 reads CASSPGVTGIDYGYTF. The CDR3 DNA follows: TGTGCCAGCAGTCCTGGTGTGACAGGGATCGACTATGGCTACACCTTC.

This clonotype was detected many times. The chain couples TRBV5-1 to TRBJ1-5; D call uncertain. The CDR3 contains 15 residues. Germline loops: CDR1 SGHRS, CDR2 YFSETQ. V shed 0 bases and J shed 5 bases, with 12 bases lying between them. CDR3 coding DNA: TGCGCCAGCAGCTTGGGGGGAGAGTTTCATCAGCCCCAGCATTTT. Translation gives CASSLGGEFHQPQHF.

By sample share, this clonotype is medium-sized. The rearrangement links TRBV19 to TRBJ2-2; the D gene could be TRBD1 or TRBD2 (5 bases each). The CDR3 runs to 19 residues. The germline V gene encodes CDR1 LNHDA and CDR2 SQIVND (reference sequence). V was clipped by 0 bases and J by 0 bases, with 17 bases between them. The CDR3 DNA reads TGTGCCAGTAGTATAGATAGGACACCCCGACTAACGAACACCGGGGAGCTGTTTTTT. Protein: CASSIDRTPRLTNTGELFF.

This clonotype is medium-sized (0.01 to 0.1%). This chain uses TRBV28 with TRBJ1-4, with 7 bases identical to TRBD1. V was pared by 3 bases and J by 7 bases, with 8 bases of the junction left unmatched. CDR1 MDHEN and CDR2 SYDVKM come from the germline V gene. The CDR3 totals 15 residues. Here the CDR3 DNA reads TGTGCCAGCAGTTTCAGGACAGGAGGAAGTGAAAAACTGTTTTTT. The encoded protein is CASSFRTGGSEKLFF.